This T cell receptor beta chain was obtained from a study of beta chain features in type 1 diabetes. Turning to the study itself: Healthy donors and patients had similar age, gender and cell yields.

This clone was recorded a few times. Its antigen remains unknown. The collection from each donor was one heparinised blood draw averaging roughly 100 mL. What was sequenced were expressed TCRB transcripts, since all of the isolated RNA had been reverse transcribed. Generated by immunoSEQ multiplex PCR, the TCRdb table keeps only in-frame clones and is missing some. The data show around 430,000 clones, 25% to 35% seen once. V shed 4 bases and J 8 bases; nucleotides not matched to a gene: 5. Germline V gene sequence: CDR1 SGDLS, CDR2 YYNGEE. This CDR3 has 14 residues. Study outcomes and limitations: Researchers caution that PCR might favor shorter templates, equally among patients and controls. Compared to healthy donors, patients appeared to have naive, central memory and Treg TCRB repertoires that were more alike.

Sequencing was done on a sample of naive CD4+ T cells from blood. The clonotype comes from a man younger than 30 in good health. The chain combines TRBV9 with TRBJ2-1, with 11 bases matching TRBD1. In DNA, the CDR3 is TGTGCCAGCAGCACAGGACAGGGGGCGTATGAGCAGTTCTTC. Translating gives CASSTGQGAYEQFF.